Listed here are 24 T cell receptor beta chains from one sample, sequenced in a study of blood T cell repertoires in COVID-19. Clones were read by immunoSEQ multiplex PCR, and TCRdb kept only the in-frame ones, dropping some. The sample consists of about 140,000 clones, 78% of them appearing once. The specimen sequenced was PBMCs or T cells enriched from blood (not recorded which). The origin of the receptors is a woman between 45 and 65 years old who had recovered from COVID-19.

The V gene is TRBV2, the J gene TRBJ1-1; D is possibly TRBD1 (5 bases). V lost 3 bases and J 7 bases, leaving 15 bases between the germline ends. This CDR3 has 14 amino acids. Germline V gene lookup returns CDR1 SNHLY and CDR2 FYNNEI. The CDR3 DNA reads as TGTGCCAGCAGTGAGAGCCCAGGGTGGGATGAAGCTTTCTTT. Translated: CASSESPGWDEAFF.

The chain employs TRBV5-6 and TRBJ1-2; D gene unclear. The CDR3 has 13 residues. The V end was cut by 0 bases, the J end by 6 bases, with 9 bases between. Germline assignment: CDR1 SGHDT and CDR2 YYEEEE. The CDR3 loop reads CASSLAERDGYTF. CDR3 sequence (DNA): TGTGCCAGCAGCTTGGCCGAGAGAGATGGCTACACCTTC.

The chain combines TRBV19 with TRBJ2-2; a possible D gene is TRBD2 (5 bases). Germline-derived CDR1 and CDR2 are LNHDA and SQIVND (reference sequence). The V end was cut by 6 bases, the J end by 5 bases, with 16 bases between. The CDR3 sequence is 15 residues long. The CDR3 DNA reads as TGTGCCAGTAGCAAGCGGAAGTCGGATACCGGGGAGCTGTTTTTT. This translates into CASSKRKSDTGELFF.

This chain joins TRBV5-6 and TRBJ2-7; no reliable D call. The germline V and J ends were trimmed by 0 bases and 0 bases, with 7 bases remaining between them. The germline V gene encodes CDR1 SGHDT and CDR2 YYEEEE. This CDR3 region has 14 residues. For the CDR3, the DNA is TGTGCCAGCAGCTTGGGACACAACTCCTACGAGCAGTACTTC. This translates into CASSLGHNSYEQYF.

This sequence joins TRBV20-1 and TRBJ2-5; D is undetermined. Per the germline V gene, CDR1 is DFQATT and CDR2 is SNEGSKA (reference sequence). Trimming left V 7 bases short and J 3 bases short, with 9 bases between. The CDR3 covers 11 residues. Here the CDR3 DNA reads TGCAGTGGCAACCGAGAAGAGACCCAGTACTTC. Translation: CSGNREETQYF.

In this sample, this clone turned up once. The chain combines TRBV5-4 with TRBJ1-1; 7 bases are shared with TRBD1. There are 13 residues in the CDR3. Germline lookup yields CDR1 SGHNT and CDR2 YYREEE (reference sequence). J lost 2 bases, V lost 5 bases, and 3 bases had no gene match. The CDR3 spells CASRGTANTEAFF. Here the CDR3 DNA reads TGTGCCAGCAGGGGGACAGCCAACACTGAAGCTTTCTTT.

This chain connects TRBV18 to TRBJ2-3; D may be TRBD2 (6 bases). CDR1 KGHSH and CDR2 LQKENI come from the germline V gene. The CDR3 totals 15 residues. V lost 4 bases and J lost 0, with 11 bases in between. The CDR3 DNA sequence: TGTGCCAGCTCACTGCGGGGCCCAAGCACAGATACGCAGTATTTT. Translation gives CASSLRGPSTDTQYF.

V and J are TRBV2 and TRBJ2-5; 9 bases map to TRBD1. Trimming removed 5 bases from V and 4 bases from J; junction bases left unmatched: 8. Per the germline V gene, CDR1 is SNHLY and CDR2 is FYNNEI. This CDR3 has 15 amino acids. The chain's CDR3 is CASSSGTGNGETQYF. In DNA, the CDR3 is TGTGCCAGCAGTTCTGGGACAGGGAACGGAGAGACCCAGTACTTC.

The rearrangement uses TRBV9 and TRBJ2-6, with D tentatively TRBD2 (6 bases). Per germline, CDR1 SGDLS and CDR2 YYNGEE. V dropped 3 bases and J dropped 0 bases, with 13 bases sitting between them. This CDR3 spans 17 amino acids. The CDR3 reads CASSARDSYSGANVLTF. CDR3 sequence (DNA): TGTGCCAGCAGCGCGCGGGACTCCTACTCTGGGGCCAACGTCCTGACTTTC.

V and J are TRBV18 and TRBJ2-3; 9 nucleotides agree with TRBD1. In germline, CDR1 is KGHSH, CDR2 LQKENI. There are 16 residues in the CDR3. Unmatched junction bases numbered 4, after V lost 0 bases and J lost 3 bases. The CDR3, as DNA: TGTGCCAGCTCACCACCCAACAGGGGGCAGACAGATACGCAGTATTTT. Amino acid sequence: CASSPPNRGQTDTQYF.

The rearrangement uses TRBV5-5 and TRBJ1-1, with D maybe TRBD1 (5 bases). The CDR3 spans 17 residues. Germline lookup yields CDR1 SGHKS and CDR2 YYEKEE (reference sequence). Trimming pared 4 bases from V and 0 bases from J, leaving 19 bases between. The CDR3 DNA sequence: TGTGCCAGCAGCCCCACCCGGTTGGGGCGGCTGAACACTGAAGCTTTCTTT. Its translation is CASSPTRLGRLNTEAFF.

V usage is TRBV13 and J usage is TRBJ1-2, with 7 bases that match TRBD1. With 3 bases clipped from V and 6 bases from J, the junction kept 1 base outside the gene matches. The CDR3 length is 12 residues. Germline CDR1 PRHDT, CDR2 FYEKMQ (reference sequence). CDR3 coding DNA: TGTGCCAGCAGCTTGAGGGGGCATGGCTACACCTTC. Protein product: CASSLRGHGYTF.

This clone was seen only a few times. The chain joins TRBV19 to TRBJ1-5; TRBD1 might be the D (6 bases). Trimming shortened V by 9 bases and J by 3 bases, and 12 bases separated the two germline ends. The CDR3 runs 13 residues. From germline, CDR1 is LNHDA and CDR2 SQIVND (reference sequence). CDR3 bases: TGTGCCAGCTCCCGGGACAACAATCAGCCCCAGCATTTT. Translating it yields CASSRDNNQPQHF.

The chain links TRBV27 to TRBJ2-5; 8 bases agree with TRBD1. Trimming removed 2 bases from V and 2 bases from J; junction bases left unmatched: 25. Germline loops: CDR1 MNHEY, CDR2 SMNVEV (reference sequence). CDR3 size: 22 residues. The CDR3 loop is CASSLARPRTGSNLGRQETQYF. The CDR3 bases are TGTGCCAGCAGTTTAGCCCGCCCGCGGACAGGGTCTAACTTAGGGAGGCAAGAGACCCAGTACTTC.

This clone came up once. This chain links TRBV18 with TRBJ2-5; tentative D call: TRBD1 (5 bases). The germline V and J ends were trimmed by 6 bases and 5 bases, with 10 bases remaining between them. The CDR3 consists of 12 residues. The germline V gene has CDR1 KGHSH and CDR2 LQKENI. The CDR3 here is CASSQGWETQYF. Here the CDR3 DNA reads TGTGCCAGCTCTCAGGGTTGGGAGACCCAGTACTTC.

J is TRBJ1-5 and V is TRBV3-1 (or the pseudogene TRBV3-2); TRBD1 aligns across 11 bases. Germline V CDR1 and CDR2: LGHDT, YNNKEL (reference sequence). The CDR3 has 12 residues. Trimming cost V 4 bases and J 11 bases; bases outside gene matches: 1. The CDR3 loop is CASSRDRGAQHF. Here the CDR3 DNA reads TGTGCCAGCAGCCGGGACAGGGGGGCCCAGCATTTT.

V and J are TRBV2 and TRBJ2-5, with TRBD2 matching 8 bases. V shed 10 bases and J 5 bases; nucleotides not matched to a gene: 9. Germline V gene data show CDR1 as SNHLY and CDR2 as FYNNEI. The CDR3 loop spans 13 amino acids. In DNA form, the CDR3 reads TGTGCCATTCAAGCGGGGGAGGGGGAGACCCAGTACTTC. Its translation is CAIQAGEGETQYF.

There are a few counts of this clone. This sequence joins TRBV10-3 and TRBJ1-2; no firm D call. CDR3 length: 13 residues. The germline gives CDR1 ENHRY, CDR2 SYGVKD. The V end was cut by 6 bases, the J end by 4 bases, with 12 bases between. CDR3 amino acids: CAISEQAFYGYTF. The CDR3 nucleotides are TGTGCCATCAGCGAGCAGGCGTTCTATGGCTACACCTTC.

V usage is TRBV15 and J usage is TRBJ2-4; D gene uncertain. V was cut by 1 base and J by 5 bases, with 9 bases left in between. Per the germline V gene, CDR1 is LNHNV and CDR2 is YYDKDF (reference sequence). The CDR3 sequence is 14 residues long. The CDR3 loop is CATSRAAGENIQYF. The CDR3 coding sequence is TGTGCCACCAGCAGAGCGGCAGGCGAAAACATTCAGTACTTC.

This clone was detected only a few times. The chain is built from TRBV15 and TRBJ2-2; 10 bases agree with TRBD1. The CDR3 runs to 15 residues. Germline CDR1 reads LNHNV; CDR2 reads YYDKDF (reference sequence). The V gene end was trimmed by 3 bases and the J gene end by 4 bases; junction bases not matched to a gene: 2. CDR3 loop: CATSRDRGGTGELFF. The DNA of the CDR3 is TGTGCCACCAGCAGGGACAGGGGGGGCACCGGGGAGCTGTTTTTT.

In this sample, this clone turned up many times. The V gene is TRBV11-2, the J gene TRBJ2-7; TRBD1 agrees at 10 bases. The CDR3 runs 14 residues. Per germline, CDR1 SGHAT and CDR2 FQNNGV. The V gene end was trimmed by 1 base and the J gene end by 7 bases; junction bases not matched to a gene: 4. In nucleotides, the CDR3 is TGTGCCAGCAGCTTAGGACAGGGGGCCGGTGAGCAGTACGTC. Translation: CASSLGQGAGEQYV.

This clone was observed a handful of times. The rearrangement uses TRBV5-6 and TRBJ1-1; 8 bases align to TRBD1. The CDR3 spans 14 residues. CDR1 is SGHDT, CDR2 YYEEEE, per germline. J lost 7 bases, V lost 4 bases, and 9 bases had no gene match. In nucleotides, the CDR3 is TGTGCCAGCAGCGCCCAGGACAGGGAAGATGAAGCTTTCTTT. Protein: CASSAQDREDEAFF.

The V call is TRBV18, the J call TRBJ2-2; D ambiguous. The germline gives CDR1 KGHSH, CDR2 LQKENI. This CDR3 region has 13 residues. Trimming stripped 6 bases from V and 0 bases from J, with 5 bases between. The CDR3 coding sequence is TGTGCCAGCTCCTATCCGAACACCGGGGAGCTGTTTTTT. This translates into CASSYPNTGELFF.

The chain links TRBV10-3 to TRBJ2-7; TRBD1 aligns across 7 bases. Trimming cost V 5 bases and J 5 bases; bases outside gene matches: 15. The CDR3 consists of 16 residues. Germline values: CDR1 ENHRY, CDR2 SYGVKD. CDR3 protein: CAISSSRQGSTNEQYV. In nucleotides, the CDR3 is TGTGCCATCAGTTCCTCAAGACAGGGCTCGACGAACGAGCAGTACGTC.